One sample yielded the 18 T cell receptor beta chains listed below, sequenced in a study of control samples from healthy donors and cancer patients. Libraries were prepared by immunoSEQ multiplex PCR; TCRdb keeps only in-frame clonotypes and omits some of them. The data contain some 200,000 clones, 91% of them seen just once; the ten biggest clones take up approximately 1.5%. Sequenced: blood. Source of these receptors: a woman aged 30 to 39 in good health.

The chain recombines TRBV11-2 with TRBJ1-1; D possibly corresponds to TRBD1 (5 bases). Trimming removed 0 bases at V and 1 base at J, with 9 bases between. This CDR3 spans 15 amino acids. CDR1 is SGHAT and CDR2 is FQNNGV in the germline V gene. CDR3 DNA sequence: TGTGCCAGCAGCTTAGAGCGGACACCGAACACTGAAGCTTTCTTT. This codes for CASSLERTPNTEAFF.

The chain links TRBV20-1 to TRBJ1-6; D is perhaps TRBD1 (6 bases). Trimming removed 3 bases at V and 2 bases at J, with 8 bases between. Germline V gives CDR1 DFQATT, CDR2 SNEGSKA (reference sequence). This CDR3 comprises 14 residues. The CDR3 DNA sequence: TGCAGTGCTAGTTCAGGGGCCTATAATTCACCCCTCCACTTT. Protein product: CSASSGAYNSPLHF.

This clone is a singleton in its sample. This chain links TRBV24-1 with TRBJ2-1; D is possibly TRBD2 (6 bases). The germline V and J ends were trimmed by 4 bases and 0 bases, with 12 bases remaining between them. The CDR3 totals 16 residues. Germline assignment: CDR1 KGHDR and CDR2 SFDVKD. CDR3 DNA sequence: TGTGCCACCAGTGACACCAGCGGGCCCTCCTACAATGAGCAGTTCTTC. This gives the protein CATSDTSGPSYNEQFF.

V is TRBV5-6 and J is TRBJ2-5; weak D call: TRBD1 (7 bases). V dropped 1 base and J dropped 1 base, with 11 bases sitting between them. The CDR3 loop spans 15 amino acids. Germline CDR1 reads SGHDT; CDR2 reads YYEEEE. As DNA, the CDR3 is TGTGCCAGCAGCTTGTCGCGGGACAGCCAAGAGACCCAGTACTTC. It encodes CASSLSRDSQETQYF.

The chain employs TRBV4-2 and TRBJ1-1; D is uncertain. CDR3 length equals 13 residues. V lost 1 base and J lost 3, with 6 bases in between. The germline V gene encodes CDR1 LGHNA and CDR2 YNFKEQ. The CDR3 DNA follows: TGTGCCAGCAGCCAAGGACGGGACACTGAAGCTTTCTTT. This gives the protein CASSQGRDTEAFF.

A word on this clone: The same CDR3 also results from other DNA sequences found in this sample. This rearrangement joins TRBV18 to TRBJ1-2; D is uncertain. V gave up 3 bases and J gave up 1 base, with 6 bases separating them. The V gene's germline CDR1 is KGHSH and CDR2 LQKENI. The CDR3 is 13 residues long. Written as DNA, the CDR3 is TGTGCCAGCTCACCGACGGATAACTATGGCTACACCTTC. It yields the protein CASSPTDNYGYTF.

The chain uses TRBV5-1 and TRBJ1-6; maybe TRBD1 (5 bases). The CDR3 covers 14 residues. V lost 4 bases to trimming and J lost 6 bases, with 11 bases between them. Germline V lookup: CDR1 SGHRS, CDR2 YFSETQ. The CDR3 protein is CASSPGHLNSPLHF. The DNA for the CDR3 is TGCGCCAGCAGCCCCGGACACCTTAATTCACCCCTCCACTTT.

The chain couples TRBV27 to TRBJ2-7; no firm D call. V gave up 6 bases and J gave up 1 base, with 7 bases separating them. The CDR3 contains 12 residues. The germline gives CDR1 MNHEY, CDR2 SMNVEV (reference sequence). The CDR3 region is CASSPSSYEQYF. The CDR3 bases are TGTGCCAGCAGCCCTTCATCCTACGAGCAGTACTTC.

This chain's CDR3 is CASSYFSDQPQHF. DNA of the CDR3: TGTGCCAGCAGTTACTTTAGTGATCAGCCCCAGCATTTT. The V gene is TRBV6-5, the J gene TRBJ1-5; D ambiguous. This CDR3 comprises 13 residues. From germline, CDR1 is MNHEY and CDR2 SVGAGI. Trimming took off 1 base at V and 5 bases at J, with 6 bases between the two ends.

The chain employs TRBV9 and TRBJ1-3; possible D gene TRBD1, 5 bases. Trimming took off 0 bases at V and 1 base at J, with 5 bases between the two ends. Germline V gene lookup returns CDR1 SGDLS and CDR2 YYNGEE. The CDR3 is 14 amino acids. The CDR3 protein is CASSVEGSGNTIYF. The CDR3 nucleotides are TGTGCCAGCAGCGTAGAGGGGTCTGGAAACACCATATATTTT.

The CDR3 protein is CASSPLDRDNSPLHF. CDR3 nucleotides: TGTGCCAGCAGCCCCTTGGACAGAGATAATTCACCCCTCCACTTT. J is TRBJ1-6 and V is TRBV7-8; tentatively, D is TRBD1 (6 bases). V was pared by 5 bases and J by 5 bases, with 13 bases between. Germline V gene lookup returns CDR1 SGHVS and CDR2 FQNEAQ. There are 15 residues in the CDR3.

J is TRBJ1-1 and V is TRBV9; possibly TRBD1 for D (6 bases). Trimming stripped 4 bases from V and 0 bases from J, with 16 bases between. The length of the CDR3 is 16 residues. The germline CDR1 and CDR2 sequences are SGDLS and YYNGEE. The CDR3 loop is CASSPRGGGMNTEAFF. CDR3 nucleotide sequence: TGTGCCAGCAGCCCAAGGGGGGGCGGGATGAACACTGAAGCTTTCTTT.

V gene TRBV9 combines with J gene TRBJ1-6; perhaps TRBD1 as D (6 bases). CDR3 length equals 13 residues. With 3 bases removed from V and 7 bases from J, the gap between germline ends came to 8 bases. Germline V gene lookup returns CDR1 SGDLS and CDR2 YYNGEE. CDR3 DNA: TGTGCCAGCAGCGCCACAGGGAATTCACCCCTCCACTTT. It translates to CASSATGNSPLHF.

J is TRBJ2-1 and V is TRBV5-1, with D possibly TRBD1 on 6 matching bases. Germline assignment: CDR1 SGHRS and CDR2 YFSETQ. The CDR3 has 15 residues. Trimming shortened V by 7 bases and J by 0 bases, and 14 bases separated the two germline ends. CDR3 coding DNA: TGCGCCAGCTACTACAGGGTGAGCTCCTACAATGAGCAGTTCTTC. This encodes CASYYRVSSYNEQFF.

The V call is TRBV7-8, the J call TRBJ1-3; 9 bases align to TRBD1. The CDR3 is 17 amino acids. The trim removed 1 base at V and 0 bases at J, leaving 4 bases unmatched. CDR1 is SGHVS and CDR2 is FQNEAQ in the germline V gene. CDR3: CASSLGTGASSGNTIYF. CDR3 nucleotide sequence: TGTGCCAGCAGCTTAGGGACAGGGGCGAGCTCTGGAAACACCATATATTTT.

The rearrangement joins TRBV6-1 to TRBJ1-2; D remains unclear. The CDR3 consists of 15 residues. The V and J ends lost 2 bases and 0 bases respectively, with 10 bases between them. CDR1 and CDR2 from the germline V gene are MNHNS and SASEGT. The CDR3 region is CASSELRLPNYGYTF. The DNA for the CDR3 is TGTGCCAGCAGTGAACTCCGCCTTCCTAACTATGGCTACACCTTC.

Notes on this clone: Other DNA sequences of this sample code for an identical CDR3. The chain joins TRBV7-2 to TRBJ2-7, with D maybe TRBD1 (5 bases). V was shortened by 6 bases and J by 2 bases, with 11 bases between the two germline ends. Germline V gene data show CDR1 as SGHTA and CDR2 as FQGNSA. The CDR3 contains 13 residues. The CDR3 nucleotides read TGTGCCAGCAGTTTTTCAGGGACCTACGAGCAGTACTTC. It translates to CASSFSGTYEQYF. The whole variable domain, filled in from reference TRBV7-2 and TRBJ2-7, reads GAGVSQSPSNKVTEKGKDVELRCDPISGHTALYWYRQSLGQGLEFLIYFQGNSAPDKSGLPSDRFSAERTGGSVSTLTIQRTQQEDSAVYLCASSFSGTYEQYFGPGTRLTVT.

The rearrangement uses TRBV6-6 and TRBJ2-3; 12 bases are shared with TRBD2. In germline, CDR1 is MNHNY, CDR2 SVGAGI (reference sequence). Unmatched junction bases numbered 8, after V lost 5 bases and J lost 2 bases. The CDR3 is 17 amino acids. The chain's CDR3 is CASSRPLAGGNTDTQYF. In DNA, the CDR3 is TGTGCCAGCAGTCGACCCCTAGCGGGGGGGAACACAGATACGCAGTATTTT.